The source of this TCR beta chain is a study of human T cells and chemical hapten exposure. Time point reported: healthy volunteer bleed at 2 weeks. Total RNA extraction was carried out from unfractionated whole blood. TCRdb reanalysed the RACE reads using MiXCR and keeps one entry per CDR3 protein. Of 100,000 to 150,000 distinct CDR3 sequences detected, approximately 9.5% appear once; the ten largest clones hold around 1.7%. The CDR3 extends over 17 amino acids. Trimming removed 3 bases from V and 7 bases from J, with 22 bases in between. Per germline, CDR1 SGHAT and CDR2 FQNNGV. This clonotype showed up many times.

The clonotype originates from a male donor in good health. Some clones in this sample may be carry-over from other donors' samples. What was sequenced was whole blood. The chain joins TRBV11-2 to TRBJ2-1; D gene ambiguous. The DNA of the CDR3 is TGTGCCAGCAGCTTCCACTCCACTAACAATGACCCGAATGAGCAGTTCTTC. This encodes CASSFHSTNNDPNEQFF.